Listed below are T cell receptor beta chains from one sample, sequenced in a study of shared clonotypes between healthy human individuals. Only in-frame clones appear in the TCRdb table, and some are missing; sequencing was by immunoSEQ multiplex PCR. The table shows about 1.5 million clones, with roughly 96% occurring only once. Sequencing used naive CD4+ T cells sorted from blood. All receptors come from a man aged 30-40 years in good health. CDR3s include the opening cysteine and the closing phenylalanine or tryptophan. Fields, in order: V gene, D gene, J gene, clone size, CDR3 protein, CDR3 DNA. D genes are given only for firm matches. Clone sizes are given selectively: once, few, many, or a class where the clone is expanded.

v_call: TRBV19
d_call: TRBD1
j_call: TRBJ1-2
clone_size: -
cdr3_aa: CASSSPGQGNYGYTF
cdr3_nt: TGTGCCAGTAGTTCCCCAGGACAGGGGAACTATGGCTACACCTTC

v_call: TRBV5-1
d_call: -
j_call: TRBJ2-5
clone_size: -
cdr3_aa: CASSLERAGETQYF
cdr3_nt: TGCGCCAGCAGCTTGGAGCGGGCTGGTGAGACCCAGTACTTC

v_call: TRBV14
d_call: -
j_call: TRBJ2-7
clone_size: once
cdr3_aa: CASSQEGWRSYEQYF
cdr3_nt: TGTGCCAGCAGCCAAGAAGGTTGGAGGTCCTACGAGCAGTACTTC

v_call: TRBV2
d_call: TRBD2
j_call: TRBJ2-1
clone_size: -
cdr3_aa: CASSEDRLAGSEQFF
cdr3_nt: TGTGCCAGCAGTGAAGACCGACTAGCGGGATCTGAGCAGTTCTTC

v_call: TRBV5-1
d_call: -
j_call: TRBJ2-3
clone_size: -
cdr3_aa: CASSLAGPQGTDTQYF
cdr3_nt: TGCGCCAGCAGCTTGGCAGGTCCCCAAGGCACAGATACGCAGTATTTT

v_call: TRBV11-2
d_call: -
j_call: TRBJ1-5
clone_size: -
cdr3_aa: CASSEWDQPQHF
cdr3_nt: TGTGCCAGCAGCGAATGGGATCAGCCCCAGCATTTT

v_call: TRBV7-3
d_call: -
j_call: TRBJ1-4
clone_size: -
cdr3_aa: CASNETTSWRANEKLFF
cdr3_nt: TGTGCCAGCAACGAAACTACCTCATGGAGGGCTAATGAAAAACTGTTTTTT

v_call: TRBV7-2
d_call: TRBD1
j_call: TRBJ1-2
clone_size: -
cdr3_aa: CASSLGQGAHSGGYTF
cdr3_nt: TGTGCCAGCAGCCTCGGACAGGGGGCGCACTCTGGGGGCTACACCTTC

v_call: TRBV27
d_call: TRBD2
j_call: TRBJ2-1
clone_size: -
cdr3_aa: CASSPTWTSGSNEQFF
cdr3_nt: TGTGCCAGCAGTCCTACCTGGACTAGCGGGAGTAATGAGCAGTTCTTC

v_call: TRBV6-1
d_call: -
j_call: TRBJ2-5
clone_size: once
cdr3_aa: CASSEELGLQETQYF
cdr3_nt: TGTGCCAGCAGTGAAGAATTGGGGCTCCAAGAGACCCAGTACTTC

v_call: TRBV5-4
d_call: -
j_call: TRBJ2-5
clone_size: -
cdr3_aa: CASSLAGSDQYF
cdr3_nt: TGTGCCAGCAGCTTGGCTGGCTCAGATCAGTACTTC

v_call: TRBV11-3
d_call: -
j_call: TRBJ2-2
clone_size: -
cdr3_aa: CASSLDSNTGELFF
cdr3_nt: TGTGCCAGCAGCTTAGATTCGAACACCGGGGAGCTGTTTTTT

v_call: TRBV7-2
d_call: -
j_call: TRBJ2-7
clone_size: -
cdr3_aa: CASSLGSDRYEQYF
cdr3_nt: TGTGCCAGCAGCCTCGGCAGTGACCGATACGAGCAGTACTTC

v_call: TRBV18
d_call: TRBD1
j_call: TRBJ2-7
clone_size: -
cdr3_aa: CASSTGQGREQYF
cdr3_nt: TGTGCCAGCTCAACCGGACAGGGGCGTGAGCAGTACTTC

v_call: TRBV5-1
d_call: TRBD1
j_call: TRBJ2-3
clone_size: -
cdr3_aa: CASSSQGTDTQYF
cdr3_nt: TGCGCCAGCAGCTCACAGGGGACAGATACGCAGTATTTT

v_call: TRBV7-8
d_call: -
j_call: TRBJ2-4
clone_size: -
cdr3_aa: CASSALSVRFLAKNIQYF
cdr3_nt: TGTGCCAGCAGCGCACTCAGCGTCCGGTTCCTCGCCAAAAACATTCAGTACTTC

v_call: TRBV10-3
d_call: TRBD2
j_call: TRBJ2-7
clone_size: -
cdr3_aa: CAIRLAGVVEQYF
cdr3_nt: TGTGCCATCAGGCTAGCGGGAGTTGTCGAGCAGTACTTC

v_call: TRBV11-2
d_call: TRBD1
j_call: TRBJ1-1
clone_size: -
cdr3_aa: CASSSSDRVGSEAFF
cdr3_nt: TGTGCCAGCAGCTCCTCGGACAGGGTCGGCTCTGAAGCCTTCTTT

v_call: TRBV10-1
d_call: TRBD2
j_call: TRBJ2-3
clone_size: -
cdr3_aa: CASSETSGYTDTQYF
cdr3_nt: TGCGCCAGCAGTGAGACTAGCGGATACACAGATACGCAGTATTTT

v_call: TRBV5-1
d_call: -
j_call: TRBJ2-5
clone_size: -
cdr3_aa: CASSLLVPQMETQYF
cdr3_nt: TGCGCCAGCAGCTTGCTAGTCCCCCAAATGGAGACCCAGTACTTC

v_call: TRBV11-3
d_call: TRBD1
j_call: TRBJ2-1
clone_size: -
cdr3_aa: CASSPGTGGQKSYNEQFF
cdr3_nt: TGTGCCAGCAGCCCCGGGACAGGGGGCCAAAAATCCTACAATGAGCAGTTCTTC

v_call: TRBV5-1
d_call: TRBD2
j_call: TRBJ2-1
clone_size: -
cdr3_aa: CASSLVPSGGNNEQFF
cdr3_nt: TGCGCCAGCAGCTTGGTCCCTAGCGGGGGAAACAATGAGCAGTTCTTC

v_call: TRBV7-8
d_call: TRBD2
j_call: TRBJ2-4
clone_size: -
cdr3_aa: CASSLLAGVGIQYF
cdr3_nt: TGTGCCAGCAGCCTACTAGCGGGAGTGGGCATTCAGTACTTC

v_call: TRBV4-1
d_call: -
j_call: TRBJ2-7
clone_size: -
cdr3_aa: CASSQISSTGEQYF
cdr3_nt: TGCGCCAGCAGCCAGATCAGCTCAACCGGCGAGCAGTACTTC

v_call: TRBV5-1
d_call: TRBD1
j_call: TRBJ1-2
clone_size: -
cdr3_aa: CASSPGQGYGYTF
cdr3_nt: TGCGCCAGCAGCCCGGGACAGGGCTATGGCTACACCTTC

v_call: TRBV2
d_call: -
j_call: TRBJ1-2
clone_size: -
cdr3_aa: CASSATGPTGYTF
cdr3_nt: TGTGCCAGCAGTGCTACAGGGCCGACGGGCTACACCTTC

v_call: TRBV6-4
d_call: TRBD1
j_call: TRBJ1-5
clone_size: -
cdr3_aa: CASTRPPSGQGRYQPQHF
cdr3_nt: TGTGCCAGCACCCGCCCTCCTTCCGGACAGGGGAGGTATCAGCCCCAGCATTTT

v_call: TRBV9
d_call: TRBD2
j_call: TRBJ2-2
clone_size: -
cdr3_aa: CASRGGRGTGELFF
cdr3_nt: TGTGCCAGCCGGGGCGGGAGGGGCACCGGGGAGCTGTTTTTT

v_call: TRBV10-1
d_call: -
j_call: TRBJ1-5
clone_size: -
cdr3_aa: CASSESINQPQHF
cdr3_nt: TGCGCCAGCAGTGAGTCGATTAATCAGCCCCAGCATTTT

v_call: TRBV13
d_call: TRBD1
j_call: TRBJ1-3
clone_size: -
cdr3_aa: CASSLKGQGTGNTIYF
cdr3_nt: TGTGCCAGCAGCTTAAAGGGACAGGGGACTGGAAACACCATATATTTT

v_call: TRBV5-1
d_call: TRBD1
j_call: TRBJ2-7
clone_size: -
cdr3_aa: CASSSWDRPYEQYF
cdr3_nt: TGCGCCAGCAGCTCCTGGGACAGGCCCTACGAGCAGTACTTC

v_call: TRBV4-3
d_call: TRBD1
j_call: TRBJ2-7
clone_size: -
cdr3_aa: CASSHSGQGPWEQYF
cdr3_nt: TGCGCCAGCAGCCACTCGGGACAGGGCCCTTGGGAGCAGTACTTC

v_call: TRBV6-6
d_call: -
j_call: TRBJ2-3
clone_size: -
cdr3_aa: CASTPGTKSTDTQYF
cdr3_nt: TGTGCCAGCACCCCCGGGACAAAAAGCACAGATACGCAGTATTTT

v_call: TRBV5-4
d_call: -
j_call: TRBJ1-4
clone_size: -
cdr3_aa: CASSLAVDRTNEKLFF
cdr3_nt: TGTGCCAGCAGCTTGGCCGTGGACAGAACTAATGAAAAACTGTTTTTT

v_call: TRBV7-8
d_call: TRBD2
j_call: TRBJ2-2
clone_size: -
cdr3_aa: CASSLRLAGANTGELFF
cdr3_nt: TGTGCCAGCAGCTTAAGACTAGCGGGGGCTAACACCGGGGAGCTGTTTTTT

v_call: TRBV6-5
d_call: -
j_call: TRBJ1-3
clone_size: -
cdr3_aa: CASSYFGSSGNTIYF
cdr3_nt: TGTGCCAGCAGTTACTTCGGGAGCTCTGGAAACACCATATATTTT

v_call: TRBV7-9
d_call: -
j_call: TRBJ1-1
clone_size: -
cdr3_aa: CASSSASGTEAFF
cdr3_nt: TGTGCCAGCAGCTCGGCCTCGGGCACTGAAGCTTTCTTT

v_call: TRBV18
d_call: -
j_call: TRBJ1-1
clone_size: -
cdr3_aa: CASSEGLNTEAFF
cdr3_nt: TGTGCCAGCTCAGAGGGGTTGAACACTGAAGCTTTCTTT

v_call: TRBV5-1
d_call: TRBD2
j_call: TRBJ2-1
clone_size: -
cdr3_aa: CASSLLTSGTYNEQFF
cdr3_nt: TGCGCCAGCAGCCTCTTGACTAGCGGGACCTACAATGAGCAGTTCTTC

v_call: TRBV7-2
d_call: -
j_call: TRBJ1-2
clone_size: -
cdr3_aa: CASSLLTGGGYTF
cdr3_nt: TGTGCCAGCAGCCTCCTGACAGGCGGTGGCTACACCTTC

v_call: TRBV7-9
d_call: -
j_call: TRBJ2-7
clone_size: -
cdr3_aa: CASSLGSGFHEQYF
cdr3_nt: TGTGCCAGCAGCTTAGGGTCGGGGTTCCACGAGCAGTACTTC

v_call: TRBV7-2
d_call: -
j_call: TRBJ1-5
clone_size: -
cdr3_aa: CASSSDGSNQPQHF
cdr3_nt: TGTGCCAGCAGCTCGGACGGTAGCAATCAGCCCCAGCATTTT

v_call: TRBV10-3
d_call: -
j_call: TRBJ1-5
clone_size: -
cdr3_aa: CAISESGNLKHF
cdr3_nt: TGTGCCATCAGTGAGTCGGGAAATTTAAAGCATTTT